This T cell receptor (beta chain) appears in the sequencing data of a study of blood T cell repertoires in COVID-19. Produced via immunoSEQ multiplex PCR; TCRdb's table is partial and in-frame only. The data contain over 95,000 clones, approximately 89% of them seen just once; the ten biggest clones take up more than 5%. V was cut by 1 base and J by 4 bases, with 5 bases left in between. The CDR3 runs 13 residues. CDR1 is SGHRS and CDR2 is YFSETQ in the germline V gene. In its sample, this clone was seen a few times. The sample taken for sequencing was peripheral blood. The V gene is TRBV5-1, the J gene TRBJ2-2; D gene unclear. The source is a woman between 55 and 75 years old with COVID-19, enrolled during active disease. This CDR3 reads CASSLSGTGELFF. In DNA, the CDR3 is TGCGCCAGCAGCTTGTCCGGCACCGGGGAGCTGTTTTTT. The variable domain in full, completed from reference TRBV5-1 and TRBJ2-2, reads KAGVTQTPRYLIKTRGQQVTLSCSPISGHRSVSWYQQTPGQGLQFLFEYFSETQRNKGNFPGRFSGRQFSNSRSEMNVSTLELGDSALYLCASSLSGTGELFFGEGSRLTVL.